This T cell receptor (beta chain) was documented in a study of T cell responses to AZD1222 COVID-19 vaccine. Study observations and caveats: Only five or six individuals given AZD1222 were seropositive at baseline. There were repertoire samples only from the period after the peak T cell response. The donors showed a predominance of white British ancestry and of females, with possible underestimation of clonal diversity.

Germline CDR1 and CDR2: SEHNR and FQNEAQ (reference sequence). Trimming shortened V by 6 bases and J by 9 bases, and 24 bases separated the two germline ends. This CDR3 comprises 16 residues. Assay used: immunoSEQ multiplex PCR; TCRdb lists only in-frame clones, some missing. Of around 140,000 clones listed, around 90% are singletons. This clone has only a few counts. Its antigen remains unidentified. The rearrangement joins TRBV7-9 to TRBJ1-5; perhaps TRBD1 as D (6 bases). The material was peripheral blood, obtained 28 days after the second AZD1222 dose. The TCR originated in an adult who received the AZD1222 COVID-19 vaccine. As DNA, the CDR3 is TGTGCCAGCAGTCGAGGAGGGGGGCAGGTTCGAGGGCCCCAGCATTTT. This codes for CASSRGGGQVRGPQHF. Full variable domain (remainder filled in from reference TRBV7-9 and TRBJ1-5): DTGVSQNPRHKITKRGQNVTFRCDPISEHNRLYWYRQTLGQGPEFLTYFQNEAQLEKSRLLSDRFSAERPKGSFSTLEIQRTEQGDSAMYLCASSRGGGQVRGPQHFGDGTRLSIL.